This T cell receptor (beta chain) was identified during a study of cytomegalovirus exposure and HLA in healthy donors. Across the whole study: Genotyping showed less than 85% of roughly 400 donors falling in the Caucasian-associated ancestry cluster.

Whole-study findings and limits: TRBV6-2, TRBV6-3 and other indistinguishable V segments were excluded.

Though probably carrying unrecorded immune exposures, donors were nominally healthy at sampling. PCR used 60 Vbeta primers and 13 Jbeta primers. Sequenced by immunoSEQ multiplex PCR; TCRdb stores in-frame clones only, minus some. The profile shows approximately 160,000 clones, approximately 79% of them singletons. This clone was observed a handful of times. The antigen is undetermined. Germline CDR1 and CDR2: SNHLY and FYNNEI. Trimming stripped 4 bases from V and 15 bases from J, with 22 bases between. The CDR3 totals 14 residues. The chain has TRBV2 and TRBJ2-1; maybe TRBD2 (6 bases). This clonotype was sampled from a human donor in good health. Sequenced input: PBMCs. CDR3 sequence (DNA): TGTGCCAGCAGTGGAATGACCGGGACTCAACCAGGGTTCTTC. Encoded protein: CASSGMTGTQPGFF. Complete variable domain (other parts from reference TRBV2 and TRBJ2-1): EPEVTQTPSHQVTQMGQEVILRCVPISNHLYFYWYRQILGQKVEFLVSFYNNEISEKSEIFDDQFSVERPDGSNFTLKIRSTKLEDSAMYFCASSGMTGTQPGFFGPGTRLTVL.